The entry that follows covers one T cell receptor (beta chain) sequence. Its antigen remains unidentified. These data are taken from a study of cytomegalovirus exposure and HLA in healthy donors. Study context: Caucasian-associated ancestry cluster membership applied to about 83% of 398 genotyped donors.

The study ran its PCR with 60 Vbeta and 13 Jbeta primers. As processed by the authors: A later analysis tallied 87 million or so unique TCR beta chains, some 12 million of them shared. This table comes from immunoSEQ multiplex PCR, and its TCRdb copy is limited to in-frame clones, with some not included. That table supplies the V and J calls and clone size; D and trimming were determined from the DNA. The sample yields 180,000 or so clones, roughly four fifths seen once. V was cut by 5 bases and J by 3 bases, with 14 bases left in between. The CDR3 runs 14 residues. CDR1 is SGHRS and CDR2 is YFSETQ in the germline V gene. Points from the study as a whole: It was reported that the classifier diagnosed cytomegalovirus status with high specificity and sensitivity in both the original and validation cohorts.

Material for sequencing was PBMCs. This TCR was recovered from a male donor in good health and CMV-seronegative. The chain couples TRBV5-1 to TRBJ1-1; D may be TRBD1 (5 bases). Here the CDR3 reads CASSLPGIDTEAFF. CDR3 nucleotides: TGCGCCAGCAGTCTACCAGGGATTGACACTGAAGCTTTCTTT.